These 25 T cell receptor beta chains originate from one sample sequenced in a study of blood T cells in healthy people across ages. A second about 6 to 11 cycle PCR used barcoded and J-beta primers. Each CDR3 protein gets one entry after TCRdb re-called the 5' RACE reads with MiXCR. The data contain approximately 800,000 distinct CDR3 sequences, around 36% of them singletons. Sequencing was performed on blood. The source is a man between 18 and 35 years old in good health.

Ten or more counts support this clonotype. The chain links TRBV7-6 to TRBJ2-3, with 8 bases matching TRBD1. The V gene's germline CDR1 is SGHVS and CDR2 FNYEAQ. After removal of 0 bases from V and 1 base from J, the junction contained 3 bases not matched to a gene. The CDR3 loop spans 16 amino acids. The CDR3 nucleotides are TGTGCCAGCAGCTTAGCCATGACAGGGGGCACAGATACGCAGTATTTT. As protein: CASSLAMTGGTDTQYF.

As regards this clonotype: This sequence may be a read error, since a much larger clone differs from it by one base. CDR3 DNA sequence: TGTGTCAGCAGTGAAGCGTCCTGGGACAATGAGCAGTTCTTC. Its protein is CVSSEASWDNEQFF. The rearrangement uses TRBV6-1 and TRBJ2-1; D gene ambiguous. The CDR3 is 14 residues long. CDR1 MNHNS and CDR2 SASEGT come from the germline V gene.

The CDR3 is CASSDDRGNYGYTF. The CDR3 DNA follows: TGCGCCAGCAGCGACGACAGGGGGAACTATGGCTACACCTTC. The V call is TRBV5-1, the J call TRBJ1-2; 9 bases agree with TRBD1. V lost 4 bases to trimming and J lost 2 bases; unmatched junction nucleotides: 3. Germline V gene lookup returns CDR1 SGHRS and CDR2 YFSETQ. The CDR3 extends over 14 amino acids.

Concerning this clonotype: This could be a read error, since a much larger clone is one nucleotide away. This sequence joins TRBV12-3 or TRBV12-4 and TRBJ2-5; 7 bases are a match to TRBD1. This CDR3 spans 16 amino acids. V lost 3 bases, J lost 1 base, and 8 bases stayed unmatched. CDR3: CASSFAQGWSQETQYF. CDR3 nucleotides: TGTGCCAGCAGTTTCGCACAGGGGTGGTCCCAAGAGACCCAGTACTTC.

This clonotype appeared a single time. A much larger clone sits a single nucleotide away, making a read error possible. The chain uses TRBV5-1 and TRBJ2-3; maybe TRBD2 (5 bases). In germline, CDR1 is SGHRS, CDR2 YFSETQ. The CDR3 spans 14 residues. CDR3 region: CASSFSRGAETQYF. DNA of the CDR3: TGCGCCAGCAGCTTTTCTCGGGGTGCAGAGACGCAGTATTTT.

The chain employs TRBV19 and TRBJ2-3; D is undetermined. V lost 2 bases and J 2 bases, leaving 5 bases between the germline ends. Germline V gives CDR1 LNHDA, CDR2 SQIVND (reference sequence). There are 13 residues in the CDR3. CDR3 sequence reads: CASSIFPTDTQYF. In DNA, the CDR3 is TGTGCCAGTAGTATATTCCCCACAGATACGCAGTATTTT.

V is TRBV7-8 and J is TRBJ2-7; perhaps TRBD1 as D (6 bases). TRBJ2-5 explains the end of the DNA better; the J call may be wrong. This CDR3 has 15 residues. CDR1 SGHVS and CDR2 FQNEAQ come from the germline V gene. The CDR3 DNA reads TGTGCCAGCAGTCATAAAGCGACAGGTTTAGAGACCCAGTACTTC. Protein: CASSHKATGLETQYF.

The chain's CDR3 is CASSLATGDYGYTF. Written as DNA, the CDR3 is TGTGCCAGCAGCTTGGCTACAGGGGACTATGGCTACACCTTC. The chain carries TRBV7-3 and TRBJ1-2; 7 bases are a match to TRBD1. The J segment lost 3 bases and the V segment lost 3 bases, leaving 4 bases of the junction unmatched. The CDR3 consists of 14 residues. Per the germline V gene, CDR1 is SGHTA and CDR2 is FQGTGA.

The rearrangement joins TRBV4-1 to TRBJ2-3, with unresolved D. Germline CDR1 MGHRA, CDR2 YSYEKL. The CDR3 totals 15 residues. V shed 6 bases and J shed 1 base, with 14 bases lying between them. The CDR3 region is CASSARRFGTDTQYF. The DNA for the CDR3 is TGCGCCAGCAGTGCTAGAAGGTTCGGCACAGATACGCAGTATTTT.

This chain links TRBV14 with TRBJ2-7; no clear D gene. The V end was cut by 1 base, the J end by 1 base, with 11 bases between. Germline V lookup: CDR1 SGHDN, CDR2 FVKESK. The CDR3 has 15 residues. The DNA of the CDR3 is TGTGCCAGCAGCCAAGCCGGTGGGTCGTCCTACGAGCAGTACTTC. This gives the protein CASSQAGGSSYEQYF.

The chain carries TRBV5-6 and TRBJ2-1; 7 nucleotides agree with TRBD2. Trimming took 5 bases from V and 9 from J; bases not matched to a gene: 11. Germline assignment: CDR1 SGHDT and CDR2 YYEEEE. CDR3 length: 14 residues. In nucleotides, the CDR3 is TGTGCCAGCAGATCGTGGGGGGGATATGCTGAGCAGTTCTTC. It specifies CASRSWGGYAEQFF.

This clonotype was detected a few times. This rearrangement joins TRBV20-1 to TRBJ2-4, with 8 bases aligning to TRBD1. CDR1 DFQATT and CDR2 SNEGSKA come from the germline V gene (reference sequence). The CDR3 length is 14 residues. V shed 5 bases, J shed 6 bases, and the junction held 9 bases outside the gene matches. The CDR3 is CSAAQGARRNIQYF. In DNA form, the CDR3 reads TGCAGTGCTGCTCAGGGGGCCCGTAGAAACATTCAGTACTTC.

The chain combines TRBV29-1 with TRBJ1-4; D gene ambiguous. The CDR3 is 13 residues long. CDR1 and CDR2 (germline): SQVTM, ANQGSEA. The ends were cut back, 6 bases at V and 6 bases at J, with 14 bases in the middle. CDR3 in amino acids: CSVIKGSDEKLFF. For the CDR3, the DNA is TGCAGCGTGATAAAAGGGTCGGATGAAAAACTGTTTTTT.

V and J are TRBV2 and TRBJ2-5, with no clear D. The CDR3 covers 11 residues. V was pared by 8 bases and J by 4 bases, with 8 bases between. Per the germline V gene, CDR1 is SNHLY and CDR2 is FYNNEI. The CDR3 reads CASFVRETQYF. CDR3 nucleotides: TGTGCCAGCTTCGTCCGAGAGACCCAGTACTTC.

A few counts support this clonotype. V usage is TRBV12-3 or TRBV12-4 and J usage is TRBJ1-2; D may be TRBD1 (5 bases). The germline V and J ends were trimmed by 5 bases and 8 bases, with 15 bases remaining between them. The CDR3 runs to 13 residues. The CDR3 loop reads CASSVNQGGGYTF. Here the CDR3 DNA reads TGTGCCAGCAGTGTAAACCAGGGTGGGGGCTACACCTTC.

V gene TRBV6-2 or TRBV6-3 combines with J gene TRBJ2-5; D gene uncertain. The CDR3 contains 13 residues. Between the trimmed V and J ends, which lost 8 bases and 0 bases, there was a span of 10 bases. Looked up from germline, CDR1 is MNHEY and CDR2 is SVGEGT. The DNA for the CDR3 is TGTGCCAGCGTGGAAGGAAACCAAGAGACCCAGTACTTC. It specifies CASVEGNQETQYF.

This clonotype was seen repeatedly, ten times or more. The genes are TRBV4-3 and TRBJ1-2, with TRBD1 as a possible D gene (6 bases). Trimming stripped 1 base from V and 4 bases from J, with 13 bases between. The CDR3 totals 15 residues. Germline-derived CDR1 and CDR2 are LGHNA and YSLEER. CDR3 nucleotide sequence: TGCGCCAGCAGCCAAGCCCTGCAGGGGACCTATGGCTACACCTTC. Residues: CASSQALQGTYGYTF.

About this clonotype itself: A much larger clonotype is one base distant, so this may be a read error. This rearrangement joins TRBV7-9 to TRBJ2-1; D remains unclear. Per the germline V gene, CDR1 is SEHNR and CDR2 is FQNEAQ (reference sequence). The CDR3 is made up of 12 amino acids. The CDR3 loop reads CSSSLVHNEQFF. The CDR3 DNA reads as TGTTCCAGCAGCTTAGTCCACAATGAGCAGTTCTTC.

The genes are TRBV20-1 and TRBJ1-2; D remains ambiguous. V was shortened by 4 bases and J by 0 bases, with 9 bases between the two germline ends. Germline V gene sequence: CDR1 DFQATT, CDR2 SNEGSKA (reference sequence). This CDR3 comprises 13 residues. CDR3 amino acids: CSANTLPNYGYTF. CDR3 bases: TGCAGTGCTAACACCCTGCCTAACTATGGCTACACCTTC.

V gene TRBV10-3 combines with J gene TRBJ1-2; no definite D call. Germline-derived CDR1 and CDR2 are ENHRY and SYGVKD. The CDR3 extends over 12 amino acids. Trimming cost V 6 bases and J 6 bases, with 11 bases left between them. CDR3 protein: CAISPGLHGYTF. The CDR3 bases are TGTGCCATCAGCCCCGGGCTCCATGGCTACACCTTC.

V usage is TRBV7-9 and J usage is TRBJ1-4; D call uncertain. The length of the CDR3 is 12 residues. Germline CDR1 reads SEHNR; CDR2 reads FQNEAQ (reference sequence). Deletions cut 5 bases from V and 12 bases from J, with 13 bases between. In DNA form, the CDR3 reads TGTGCCAGCAGCGTTACGGACTCGGAACTGTTTTTT. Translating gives CASSVTDSELFF.

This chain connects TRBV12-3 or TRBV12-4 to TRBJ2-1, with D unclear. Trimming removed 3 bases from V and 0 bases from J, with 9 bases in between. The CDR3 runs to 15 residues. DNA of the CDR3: TGTGCCAGCAGTTTTGACGGTAGCTCCTACAATGAGCAGTTCTTC. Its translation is CASSFDGSSYNEQFF.

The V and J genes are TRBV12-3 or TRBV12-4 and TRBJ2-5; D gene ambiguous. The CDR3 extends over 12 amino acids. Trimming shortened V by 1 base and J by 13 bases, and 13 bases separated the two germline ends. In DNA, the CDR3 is TGTGCCAGCAGTTTAGAATCCAATGAGCGGTACTTC. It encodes CASSLESNERYF.

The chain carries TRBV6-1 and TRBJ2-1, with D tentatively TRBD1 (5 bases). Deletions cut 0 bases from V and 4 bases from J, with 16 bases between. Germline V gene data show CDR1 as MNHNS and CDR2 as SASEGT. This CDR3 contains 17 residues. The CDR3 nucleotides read TGTGCCAGCAGTGAAGCGCTTTGGGGCCCTAAATACAATGAGCAGTTCTTC. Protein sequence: CASSEALWGPKYNEQFF.

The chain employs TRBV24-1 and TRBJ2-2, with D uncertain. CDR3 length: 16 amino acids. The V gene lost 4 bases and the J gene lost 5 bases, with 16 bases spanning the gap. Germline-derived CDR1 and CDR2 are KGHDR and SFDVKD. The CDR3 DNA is TGTGCCACCAGTGACCAGGACCGACCGAGGACCGGGGAGCTGTTTTTT. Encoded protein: CATSDQDRPRTGELFF.